Below, 14 T cell receptor beta chains from the same sample are listed, as sequenced in a study of blood T cell repertoires in COVID-19. Some clones are missing from TCRdb's copy, which holds only in-frame ones; the method was immunoSEQ multiplex PCR. The table has under 250,000 clones, around 86% seen once. Material for sequencing was peripheral blood. These receptor sequences come from a woman aged 55-69 years who had recovered from COVID-19.

The chain couples TRBV7-9 to TRBJ1-2, with 10 bases that match TRBD1. This CDR3 spans 19 amino acids. Germline V gives CDR1 SEHNR, CDR2 FQNEAQ (reference sequence). The V and J ends lost 6 bases and 0 bases, in that order; junction bases with no gene match: 16. The CDR3 loop reads CASSLSPRDRGHTNYGYTF. As DNA, the CDR3 is TGTGCCAGCAGTCTCTCTCCCCGGGACAGGGGCCATACTAACTATGGCTACACCTTC.

The V and J genes are TRBV18 and TRBJ1-4; D not certain. The germline gives CDR1 KGHSH, CDR2 LQKENI. CDR3 length: 13 residues. With 8 bases removed from V and 4 bases from J, the gap between germline ends came to 11 bases. The CDR3 loop is CASHGGFNEKLFF. CDR3 nucleotides: TGTGCCAGCCACGGAGGTTTTAATGAAAAACTGTTTTTT.

The V call is TRBV19, the J call TRBJ2-6; D remains unclear. Germline CDR1 and CDR2: LNHDA and SQIVND (reference sequence). V gave up 2 bases and J gave up 0 bases, with 5 bases separating them. This CDR3 region has 15 residues. CDR3 nucleotide sequence: TGTGCCAGTAGTATATTTCTCTCTGGGGCCAACGTCCTGACTTTC. Its protein product is CASSIFLSGANVLTF.

This clone occurred once. The chain carries TRBV19 and TRBJ2-1; weak D call: TRBD2 (7 bases). V gave up 3 bases and J gave up 0 bases, with 18 bases separating them. Per germline, CDR1 LNHDA and CDR2 SQIVND (reference sequence). The length of the CDR3 is 18 residues. Written as DNA, the CDR3 is TGTGCCAGTAGTATGAGACGAGGGGGGGGCTTCTCCTACAATGAGCAGTTCTTC. Translated: CASSMRRGGGFSYNEQFF.

The chain carries TRBV4-2 and TRBJ2-2, with 9 bases matching TRBD2. Looked up from germline, CDR1 is LGHNA and CDR2 is YNFKEQ. Trimming removed 0 bases from V and 3 bases from J; junction bases left unmatched: 8. CDR3 size: 18 residues. CDR3 sequence reads: CASSQDGLAGIHTGELFF. Written as DNA, the CDR3 is TGTGCCAGCAGCCAAGATGGCCTAGCGGGGATCCACACCGGGGAGCTGTTTTTT.

The V and J genes are TRBV28 and TRBJ1-1; the match to TRBD1 covers 10 bases. V trimming: 6 bases; J trimming: 5 bases; junction bases outside the gene matches: 9. The germline V gene encodes CDR1 MDHEN and CDR2 SYDVKM. The CDR3 has 15 amino acids. DNA of the CDR3: TGTGCCAGCAGCCCCATGGACAGGGGGACTACTGAAGCTTTCTTT. Translated, it gives CASSPMDRGTTEAFF.

J is TRBJ2-2 and V is TRBV7-8; no definite D call. The CDR3 sequence is 15 residues long. From germline, CDR1 is SGHVS and CDR2 FQNEAQ. The V end lost 1 base, the J end lost 0 bases, and 6 bases lay between the germline ends. The CDR3: CASSLVSSNTGELFF. The CDR3 nucleotides read TGTGCCAGCAGCTTAGTCTCCTCGAACACCGGGGAGCTGTTTTTT.

The chain combines TRBV6-6 with TRBJ2-5; TRBD1 matches 7 bases. Germline CDR1 MNHNY, CDR2 SVGAGI (reference sequence). The CDR3 length is 15 residues. Trimming took 6 bases from V and 6 from J; bases not matched to a gene: 13. CDR3 protein: CASSLGQASSQTQYF. CDR3 nucleotides: TGTGCCAGCAGCTTAGGACAGGCCTCAAGTCAGACCCAGTACTTC.

The chain has TRBV5-4 and TRBJ2-7, with 11 bases lining up with TRBD2. The CDR3 is 15 amino acids. With 2 bases clipped from V and 3 bases from J, the junction kept 4 bases outside the gene matches. Germline V gives CDR1 SGHNT, CDR2 YYREEE (reference sequence). CDR3 nucleotide sequence: TGTGCCAGCAGCTTCCTGACTAGCGGGGACTACGAGCAGTACTTC. Its protein is CASSFLTSGDYEQYF.

This rearrangement joins TRBV5-6 to TRBJ2-2; D might be TRBD2 (6 bases). CDR3 length equals 14 residues. Germline V gene data show CDR1 as SGHDT and CDR2 as YYEEEE. The V end was cut by 2 bases, the J end by 5 bases, with 10 bases between. CDR3 DNA sequence: TGTGCCAGCAGCTTAATAGCGGCGACCGGGGAGCTGTTTTTT. The encoded protein is CASSLIAATGELFF.

This rearrangement joins TRBV6-5 to TRBJ2-1; TRBD1 agrees at 8 bases. The CDR3 is 16 amino acids. Germline CDR1 and CDR2: MNHEY and SVGAGI. Trimming took 2 bases from V and 0 from J; bases not matched to a gene: 3. This CDR3 reads CASSYAGQVSYNEQFF. The CDR3 DNA sequence: TGTGCCAGCAGTTACGCGGGACAGGTCTCCTACAATGAGCAGTTCTTC.

The sample holds one count of this clone. This sequence joins TRBV13 and TRBJ1-2, with 11 bases lining up with TRBD1. V lost 3 bases to trimming and J lost 3 bases; unmatched junction nucleotides: 3. This CDR3 spans 15 amino acids. CDR1 is PRHDT, CDR2 FYEKMQ, per germline (reference sequence). CDR3 protein: CASSFRTGGDYGYTF. For the CDR3, the DNA is TGTGCCAGCAGCTTTAGGACAGGGGGCGACTATGGCTACACCTTC.

The table lists this clone with a few counts. The rearrangement joins TRBV19 to TRBJ1-1, with D hard to call. V lost 8 bases and J 0 bases, leaving 10 bases between the germline ends. The CDR3 has 13 amino acids. Germline CDR1 reads LNHDA; CDR2 reads SQIVND (reference sequence). CDR3 nucleotides: TGTGCCAGTGGAGAGAGTATGAACACTGAAGCTTTCTTT. This codes for CASGESMNTEAFF.

The chain couples TRBV6-6 to TRBJ2-1; 9 nucleotides align to TRBD2. The CDR3 is 17 amino acids. Germline V gene sequence: CDR1 MNHNY, CDR2 SVGAGI (reference sequence). With 5 bases clipped from V and 7 bases from J, the junction kept 15 bases outside the gene matches. The CDR3, as DNA: TGTGCCAGCAGTCGACACCTTTCGCGGGGGGGCCGAAATGAGCAGTTCTTC. It specifies CASSRHLSRGGRNEQFF.